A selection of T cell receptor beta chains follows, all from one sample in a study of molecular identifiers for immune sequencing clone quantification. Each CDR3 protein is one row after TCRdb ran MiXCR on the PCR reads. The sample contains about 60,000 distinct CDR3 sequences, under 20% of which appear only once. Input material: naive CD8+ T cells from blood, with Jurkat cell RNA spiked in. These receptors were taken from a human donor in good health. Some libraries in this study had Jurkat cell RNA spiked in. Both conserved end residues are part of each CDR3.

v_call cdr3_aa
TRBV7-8 CASSLDPGDVQPQHF
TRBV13 CASSLRVSSYNEQFF
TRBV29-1 CSVGTGVEAFF
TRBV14 CASSQGAGNEQYF
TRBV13 CATTQREWEPSTDTQYF
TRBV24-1 CATSDLGDSQYF
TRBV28 CASSSGQRSYEQYF
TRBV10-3 CAISESQGVVEEAFF
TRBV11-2 CASSLVPSGSVLNEQFF
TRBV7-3 CASSPGGTDTQYF
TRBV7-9 CASSSAQGAGYEQYF
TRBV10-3 CAISARDSQSYNEQFF
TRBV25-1 CASSEPLGTGVGELFF
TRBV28 CASSFSLTNLRDAYEQYF
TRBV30 CAWSVGVADPRDHEQYF
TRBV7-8 CASSFSPEYWDTQYF
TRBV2 CASRHKAFRGTDTQYF
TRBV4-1 CASSQGSLAGADTQYF
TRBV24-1 CATSDPGAGEVNEQFF
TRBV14 CASSQDLAGGPRGEQFF
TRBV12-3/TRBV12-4 CASSFSVVNTEAFF
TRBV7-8 CASSLASLGLAGGITGELFF
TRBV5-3 CASSPVGADVTGELFF
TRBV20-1 CSAPRTDSSYEQYF
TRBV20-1 CSARVLLASSYNEQFF
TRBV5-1 CASSLGLTNNEQFF
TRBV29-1 CSASTGIGEQFF
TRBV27 CASSQGNTEAFF
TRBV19 CASTPSMGLVTYNEQFF
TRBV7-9 CASSLGQGDGYTF
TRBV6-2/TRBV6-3 CASSSTDIKGSNQPQHF
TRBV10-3 CAIVGTVGNEQFF
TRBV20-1 CSANQLGGSWYEQYF
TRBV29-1 CSVGGGAKNIQYF